Presented here are 8 T cell receptor beta chains from one specimen sequenced in a study of pediatric ulcerative colitis. Libraries were prepared by immunoSEQ multiplex PCR; TCRdb keeps only in-frame clonotypes and omits some of them. The sample holds more than 50,000 clones, 70% to 85% seen once. Sequencing was carried out using blood. These receptor sequences come from a boy aged 5 to 17 with moderate ulcerative colitis.

The chain combines TRBV5-1 with TRBJ2-7, with 9 bases fitting TRBD1. Per the germline V gene, CDR1 is SGHRS and CDR2 is YFSETQ. The CDR3 runs to 15 residues. Trimming at V came to 3 bases and at J to 4 bases, leaving 8 bases not matched to a gene. The CDR3, as DNA: TGCGCCAGCAGCTACGCGGACAGGGGACTTTACGAGCAGTACTTC. Encoded protein: CASSYADRGLYEQYF.

The table lists this clone with a few counts. This chain uses TRBV10-3 with TRBJ1-2; 7 bases line up with TRBD1. V was clipped by 7 bases and J by 0 bases; unmatched bases: 5. Germline CDR1 ENHRY, CDR2 SYGVKD. This CDR3 spans 14 amino acids. The CDR3 loop is CAITGDSANYGYTF. CDR3 DNA sequence: TGTGCCATCACCGGGGACAGCGCTAACTATGGCTACACCTTC.

The chain has TRBV14 and TRBJ1-6; D might be TRBD1 (6 bases). Between the trimmed V and J ends, which lost 2 bases and 2 bases, there was a span of 10 bases. Germline CDR1 is SGHDN and CDR2 is FVKESK. The CDR3 spans 16 residues. Here the CDR3 DNA reads TGTGCCAGCAGCCAACGGGGGGCGGCCTATAATTCACCCCTCCACTTT. Protein product: CASSQRGAAYNSPLHF.

The chain carries TRBV4-3 and TRBJ2-1; D gene unclear. CDR1 LGHNA and CDR2 YSLEER come from the germline V gene. V was cut by 8 bases and J by 1 base, with 15 bases left in between. CDR3 length equals 15 residues. DNA of the CDR3: TGCGCCAGCGGATCGGATTATACTTCCTACAATGAGCAGTTCTTC. Its translation: CASGSDYTSYNEQFF.

The V call is TRBV7-2, the J call TRBJ2-7, with D hard to call. Germline assignment: CDR1 SGHTA and CDR2 FQGNSA. V was trimmed by 1 base and J by 6 bases, leaving 13 bases between them. CDR3 length equals 14 residues. Here the CDR3 reads CASSLVGNPIEQYF. CDR3 coding DNA: TGTGCCAGCAGCTTAGTTGGGAACCCCATCGAGCAGTACTTC.

This chain links TRBV4-3 with TRBJ2-7; D may be TRBD1 (5 bases). The V end was cut by 0 bases, the J end by 3 bases, with 18 bases between. The V gene's germline CDR1 is LGHNA and CDR2 YSLEER. The CDR3 runs to 17 residues. CDR3 loop: CASSQEMGTGAYYEQYF. The CDR3 DNA is TGCGCCAGCAGCCAAGAGATGGGTACAGGAGCCTACTACGAGCAGTACTTC.

This clone was seen a few times. V gene TRBV6-5 combines with J gene TRBJ1-1; D unclear. CDR3 length: 15 amino acids. Trimming removed 6 bases from V and 1 base from J, with 15 bases in between. Germline V gene sequence: CDR1 MNHEY, CDR2 SVGAGI. The CDR3 reads CASRSVDPTNTEAFF. CDR3 DNA sequence: TGTGCCAGCAGATCAGTTGACCCCACGAACACTGAAGCTTTCTTT.

CDR3 region: CASSLSQGASYEQYF. CDR3 bases: TGCGCCAGCAGCTTGAGTCAGGGGGCCTCCTACGAGCAGTACTTC. V and J are TRBV5-1 and TRBJ2-7; 8 bases align to TRBD1. The CDR3 is 15 amino acids. From germline, CDR1 is SGHRS and CDR2 YFSETQ. Trimming took 1 base from V and 0 from J; bases not matched to a gene: 3.